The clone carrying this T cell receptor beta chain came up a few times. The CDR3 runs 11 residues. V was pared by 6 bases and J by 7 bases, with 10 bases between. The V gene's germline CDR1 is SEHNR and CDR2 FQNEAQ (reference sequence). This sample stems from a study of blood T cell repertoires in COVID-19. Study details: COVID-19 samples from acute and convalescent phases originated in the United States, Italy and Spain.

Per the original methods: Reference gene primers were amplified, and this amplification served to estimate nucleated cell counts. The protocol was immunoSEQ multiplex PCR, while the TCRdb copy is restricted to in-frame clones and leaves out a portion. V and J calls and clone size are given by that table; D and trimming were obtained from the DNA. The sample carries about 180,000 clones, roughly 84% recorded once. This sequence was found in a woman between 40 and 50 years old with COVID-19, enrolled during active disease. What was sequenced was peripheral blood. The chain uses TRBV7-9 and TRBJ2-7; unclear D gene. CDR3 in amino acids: CASSSVWEQYF. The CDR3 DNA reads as TGTGCCAGCAGTTCAGTGTGGGAGCAGTACTTC.